These 2 T cell receptor beta chains came from one sample sequenced in a study of regulatory T cells in long-lasting Graves disease. Library construction for TCR beta used iRepertoire HTBI primers and Arm-PCR of CDR3 regions. Each CDR3 protein is one row after TCRdb ran MiXCR on the multiplex PCR reads. The repertoire holds roughly 500,000 distinct CDR3 sequences, with less than 25% as singletons. Sample time point: persistent/refractory GD, antithyroid drugs over 5 years with positive TRAb. Generation of the TCR library employed RNA extracted from PBMCs. Sequencing was performed on peripheral blood mononuclear cells (PBMCs), taken when the disease was refractory, from a patient treated with antithyroid drugs. The receptor set was obtained from a female donor with Graves disease.

This clonotype was seen only a few times. This rearrangement joins TRBV5-1 to TRBJ2-7, with D perhaps matching TRBD1 or TRBD2 (5 bases each). CDR3 length: 13 amino acids. V was shortened by 4 bases and J by 2 bases, with 10 bases between the two germline ends. CDR1 and CDR2 (germline): SGHRS, YFSETQ. The CDR3 DNA is TGCGCCAGCAGCCGGGACCCAACCTACGAGCAGTACTTC. Translating gives CASSRDPTYEQYF.

This clonotype occurred many times. This rearrangement joins TRBV11-2 to TRBJ2-7; D gene uncertain. The V end was cut by 0 bases, the J end by 9 bases, with 9 bases between. This CDR3 has 12 residues. Germline V gives CDR1 SGHAT, CDR2 FQNNGV. Here the CDR3 DNA reads TGTGCCAGCAGCTTAGATGTTGTCCTGCAGTACTTC. Translating gives CASSLDVVLQYF. Full variable domain (rest looked up from reference TRBV11-2 and TRBJ2-7): EAGVAQSPRYKIIEKRQSVAFWCNPISGHATLYWYQQILGQGPKLLIQFQNNGVVDDSQLPKDRFSAERLKGVDSTLKIQPAKLEDSAVYLCASSLDVVLQYFGPGTRLTVT.